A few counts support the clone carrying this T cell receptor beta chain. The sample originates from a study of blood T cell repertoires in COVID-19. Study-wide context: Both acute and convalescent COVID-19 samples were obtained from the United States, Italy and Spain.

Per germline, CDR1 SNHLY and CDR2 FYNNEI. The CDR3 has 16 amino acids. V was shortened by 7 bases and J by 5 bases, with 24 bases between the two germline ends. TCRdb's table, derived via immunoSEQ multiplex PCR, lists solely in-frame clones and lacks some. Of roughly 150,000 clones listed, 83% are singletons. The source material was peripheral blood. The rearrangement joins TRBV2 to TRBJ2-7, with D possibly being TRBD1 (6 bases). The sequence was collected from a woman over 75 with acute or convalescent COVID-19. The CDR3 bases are TGTGCCAGCACCAACAGGGCTGGGTTACTTTACAACGAGCAGTACTTC. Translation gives CASTNRAGLLYNEQYF.